A selection of T cell receptor beta chains follows, all from one sample in a study of T cell repertoires in cytomegalovirus infection. In TCRdb, the reads were re-called with MiXCR into one record per CDR3 protein. Among roughly 100,000 distinct CDR3 sequences listed, about 17% were seen once. The sample was PBMCs. The receptors shown here come from a human donor in good health (CMV status not recorded). Some clones in this sample may be carry-over from other donors' samples. Both conserved end residues are part of each CDR3. The order of the fields is clone size, D gene, V gene, J gene, CDR3 DNA, CDR3 protein. D genes are given only for firm matches. Part of the rows lack a size; the others show once, few, many or a class for expanded clones.

>few|-|TRBV7-9|TRBJ1-1
TGTGCCAGCAGCTTAGGTAGTAGCAGGAACACTGAAGCTTTCTTT
CASSLGSSRNTEAFF
>-|-|TRBV29-1|TRBJ2-2
TGCAGCGTTGACAGCCCCACCGGGGAGCTGTTTTTT
CSVDSPTGELFF
>-|-|TRBV19|TRBJ2-5
TGTGCCACCTCGGCAGGCCTAGAAGAGACCCAGTACTTC
CATSAGLEETQYF
>many|-|TRBV7-6|TRBJ2-7
TGTGCCAGCAGCTCCTGGGACGGCTACGAGCAGTACTTC
CASSSWDGYEQYF
>-|TRBD1|TRBV12-3/TRBV12-4|TRBJ1-1
TGTGCCAGCAGCCTCATTGGACAGGGAGGTTTGGCTTTCTTT
CASSLIGQGGLAFF
>few|-|TRBV5-1|TRBJ2-7
TGCGCCAGCAGCTTGAATCAGGGACCTTACGAGCAGTACTTC
CASSLNQGPYEQYF
>many|-|TRBV7-3|TRBJ2-2
TGTGCCAGCAGCTTGGGGGGAAATCTCGCCCCCGGGGAGCTGTTTTTT
CASSLGGNLAPGELFF
>many|TRBD1|TRBV7-2|TRBJ2-5
TGTGCCAGCAGCTCCCAGGGACAGCAAGAGACCCAGTACTTC
CASSSQGQQETQYF
>many|-|TRBV6-5|TRBJ2-7
TGTGCCAGCAGACCCCCGAATCGCTACGAGCAGTACTTC
CASRPPNRYEQYF
>-|-|TRBV12-3/TRBV12-4|TRBJ2-7
TGTGCCAGCAGTCCCCTACCAGGGGCCTACGAGCAGTACTTC
CASSPLPGAYEQYF
>few|-|TRBV9|TRBJ1-4
TGTGCCAGCAGCGTAGAAGGAGATGAAAAACTGTTTTTT
CASSVEGDEKLFF
>-|TRBD1|TRBV13|TRBJ2-7
TGTGCCAGCAGCCCCAGTACCACCGGGACAGAGTTCTCCTACGAGCAGTACTTC
CASSPSTTGTEFSYEQYF
>many|TRBD2|TRBV6-5|TRBJ2-1
TGTGCCAGCAGTTCCGGGGGACTAGCGGGGAGCGAGCAGTTCTTC
CASSSGGLAGSEQFF
>-|-|TRBV20-1|TRBJ1-2
TGCAGTGCTAGCACACTCGCTGATGGCTACACCTTC
CSASTLADGYTF
>few|-|TRBV30|TRBJ1-2
TGTGCCTGGAGTCCCGGACAGCTCTATGGCTACACCTTC
CAWSPGQLYGYTF
>-|TRBD1|TRBV6-6|TRBJ2-1
TGTGCCAGCACCCTCGACAGGGCGAAGGGTCTGGATGAGCCGTTCTTC
CASTLDRAKGLDEPFF
>few|-|TRBV20-1|TRBJ2-7
TGCAGTGCTAGAGATCGCTCCCCCTACGAGCAGTACTTC
CSARDRSPYEQYF
>few|TRBD1|TRBV20-1|TRBJ1-2
TGCAGTGCAACAGGCGGACAGGCGGTCTATGGCTACACCTTC
CSATGGQAVYGYTF
>-|-|TRBV19|TRBJ2-2
TGTGCCAGTTCTTTCGGAAGCCCCGGAAACACCGGGGAGCTGTTTTTT
CASSFGSPGNTGELFF
>-|-|TRBV27|TRBJ2-7
TGTGCCAGCAGGGGAGGTGCGGCCGGACAGCAGTACTTC
CASRGGAAGQQYF
>-|-|TRBV5-4|TRBJ1-4
TGTGCCAGCAGCTATCAGGGGCCGCGAGCTAATGAAAAACTGTTTTTT
CASSYQGPRANEKLFF
>many|TRBD2|TRBV7-2|TRBJ2-1
TGTGCCACCCACGGAAGGCGGGGGGGCCGCTATGAGCAGTTCTTC
CATHGRRGGRYEQFF
>few|TRBD1|TRBV4-2|TRBJ1-1
TGTGCCAGCAGTGGACAGGGTGATGAAGCTTTCTTT
CASSGQGDEAFF
>-|TRBD1|TRBV12-3/TRBV12-4|TRBJ2-7
TGTGCCAGCAGTTTCACGCAGGGGGCAGCCTACGAGCAGTACTTC
CASSFTQGAAYEQYF
>-|-|TRBV25-1|TRBJ2-3
TGTGCCAGCAGCGCCTTGCGGGTGACAGATACGCAGTATTTT
CASSALRVTDTQYF
>few|-|TRBV29-1|TRBJ2-7
TGCAGCGTTGTGAGCCAGGCCCCTGGGGGGCAGTACTTC
CSVVSQAPGGQYF
>-|-|TRBV12-5|TRBJ1-2
TGTGCTAGTGGCAGCTGGGACGACTATGGCTACAGCTTC
CASGSWDDYGYSF
>-|TRBD1|TRBV7-3|TRBJ2-7
TGTGCCAGCAGCGCGGGACAGGGCCAGCAGTACTTC
CASSAGQGQQYF
>few|-|TRBV20-1|TRBJ1-2
TGCAGTGCTAGAGATCCCGGGGGGGAAATTACCTATGGCTACACCTTC
CSARDPGGEITYGYTF
>-|-|TRBV15|TRBJ2-7
TGTGCCACCAGCAAAGAGCAGTCCGGGAGCTACGAGCAGTACTTC
CATSKEQSGSYEQYF
>-|-|TRBV27|TRBJ1-2
TGTGCCAGCAGTTCGGACAGCTCCTATGGCTACACCTTC
CASSSDSSYGYTF
>few|-|TRBV20-1|TRBJ1-1
TGCAGTGCTAGAGATCTCAAGGGGATGAACACTGAAGCTTTCTTT
CSARDLKGMNTEAFF
>many|-|TRBV14|TRBJ1-1
TGTGCCAGCAGCCGACCACAGGGAGGCACTGAAGCTTTCTTT
CASSRPQGGTEAFF
>many|-|TRBV5-1|TRBJ2-6
TGCGCCAGCATAGAAAGGCCCCCCCTCTCTGGGGCCAACGTCCTGACTTTC
CASIERPPLSGANVLTF
>many|-|TRBV27|TRBJ1-1
TGTGCCAGCAGGCGGGAGGGGCCGAACACTGAAGCTTTCTTT
CASRREGPNTEAFF
>few|-|TRBV7-9|TRBJ1-2
TGTGCCAGCAGCACGTGGACGGTAGCTAACTATGGCTACACCTTC
CASSTWTVANYGYTF
>many|-|TRBV12-5|TRBJ2-7
TGTGCTAGTGGTTTGGACCGGAGCTCCTACGAGCAGTACTTC
CASGLDRSSYEQYF
>-|-|TRBV6-1|TRBJ2-3
TGTGCCAGCACTAATGGGGCGGGGAGGTTGGGCACAGATACGCAGTATTTT
CASTNGAGRLGTDTQYF
>-|-|TRBV7-6|TRBJ2-3
TGTGCCAGCAGCTCCCAGCCGGTGGATACGCAGTATTTT
CASSSQPVDTQYF
>-|-|TRBV24-1|TRBJ1-5
TGTGCCACCCCAAAACAGCCCCAGCATTTT
CATPKQPQHF
>many|-|TRBV28|TRBJ1-3
TGTGCCAGCGAGCGGGGCCCGGTTGAGAACACCATATATTTT
CASERGPVENTIYF
>few|-|TRBV19|TRBJ2-7
TGTGCCAGTAGTCCAAGGACAGACTACGAGCAGTACTTC
CASSPRTDYEQYF
>many|-|TRBV12-3/TRBV12-4|TRBJ1-2
TGTGCCAGCAGCCCCCTGATAAACTATGGCTACACCTTC
CASSPLINYGYTF
>many|-|TRBV11-2|TRBJ1-2
TGTGCCAGCAGCTTAGTGCAGGGGAACTATGGCTACACCTTC
CASSLVQGNYGYTF
>-|TRBD1|TRBV10-3|TRBJ2-3
TGTGCCATCAACCCAGGACAGGGGGCAGATACGCAGTATTTT
CAINPGQGADTQYF
>many|-|TRBV12-3/TRBV12-4|TRBJ1-5
TGTGCCAGCAGACCCTCACAAAGCAATCAGCCCCAGCATTTT
CASRPSQSNQPQHF
>-|-|TRBV6-1|TRBJ1-1
TGTGCCAGCAGTTTAACTTGGGGCACTGAAGCTTTCTTT
CASSLTWGTEAFF
>few|TRBD1|TRBV5-6|TRBJ1-2
TGTGCCAGCAGAATACAGGGGGGAACAGCCTACACCTTC
CASRIQGGTAYTF
>few|-|TRBV5-6|TRBJ1-2
TGTGCCAGCCTCCGGGGGGGAATCGATGGCTACACCTTC
CASLRGGIDGYTF
>many|TRBD1|TRBV7-9|TRBJ2-7
TGTGCCAGCAGCTTTCGACAGGGGATAGGAGAGCAGTACTTC
CASSFRQGIGEQYF
>-|-|TRBV11-2|TRBJ1-2
TGTGCCAGCAGCGAGGAGGACGGTTTAGGCTACACCTTC
CASSEEDGLGYTF
>-|TRBD1|TRBV11-2|TRBJ2-3
TGTGCCAGCAGCCCAGGGGGTAGTGCGGATACGCAGTATTTT
CASSPGGSADTQYF
>many|-|TRBV4-1|TRBJ1-2
TGCGCCAGCAGCCAAGATATGCGACAGGCTATAGCTAACTATGGCTACACCTTC
CASSQDMRQAIANYGYTF
>-|TRBD1|TRBV29-1|TRBJ1-1
TGCGGGACAGGTGGAGTGAACACTGAAGCTTTCTTT
CGTGGVNTEAFF
>few|-|TRBV19|TRBJ1-6
TGTGCCAGTAGGGAGGGGGTCACCTATAATTCACCCCTCCACTTT
CASREGVTYNSPLHF
>many|-|TRBV4-1|TRBJ2-3
TGCGCCAGCACAGTACAGGGAATCTCTAGCACAGATACGCAGTATTTT
CASTVQGISSTDTQYF
>many|-|TRBV7-2|TRBJ1-2
TGTGCCAGCAGCTTTAAGACAGGACTCAGGGGCTACACCTTC
CASSFKTGLRGYTF
>-|-|TRBV27|TRBJ1-2
TGTGCCAGCAGTCCTTCCGGGGGGACCTCCTATGGCTACACCTTC
CASSPSGGTSYGYTF
>-|-|TRBV7-2|TRBJ1-6
TGTGCCAGCAGCTCGAGACTGGCTACGAATTCACCCCTCCACTTT
CASSSRLATNSPLHF
>few|-|TRBV7-8|TRBJ2-7
TGTGCCAGCAGCTTTGATCCGAGGGAGCGGCAGTACTTC
CASSFDPRERQYF